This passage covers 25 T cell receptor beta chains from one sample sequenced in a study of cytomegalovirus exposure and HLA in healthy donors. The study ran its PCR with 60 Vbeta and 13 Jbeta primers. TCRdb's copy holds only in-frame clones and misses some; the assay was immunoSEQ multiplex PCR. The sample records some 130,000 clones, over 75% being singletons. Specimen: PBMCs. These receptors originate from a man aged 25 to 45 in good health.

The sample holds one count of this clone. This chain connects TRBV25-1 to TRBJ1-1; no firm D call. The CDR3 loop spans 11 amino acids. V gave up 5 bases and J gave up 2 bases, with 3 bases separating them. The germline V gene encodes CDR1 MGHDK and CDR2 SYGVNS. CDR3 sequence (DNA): TGTGCCAGCAGTCGTAACACTGAAGCTTTCTTT. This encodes CASSRNTEAFF. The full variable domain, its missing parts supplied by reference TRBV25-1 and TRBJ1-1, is EADIYQTPRYLVIGTGKKITLECSQTMGHDKMYWYQQDPGMELHLIHYSYGVNSTEKGDLSSESTVSRIRTEHFPLTLESARPSHTSQYLCASSRNTEAFFGQGTRLTVV.

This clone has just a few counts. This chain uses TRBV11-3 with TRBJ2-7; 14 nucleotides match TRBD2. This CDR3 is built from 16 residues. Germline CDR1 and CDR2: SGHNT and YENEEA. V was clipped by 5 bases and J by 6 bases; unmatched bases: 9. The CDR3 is CASSPGLAGGRGEQYF. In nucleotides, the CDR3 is TGTGCCAGCAGCCCCGGACTAGCGGGAGGAAGGGGCGAGCAGTACTTC. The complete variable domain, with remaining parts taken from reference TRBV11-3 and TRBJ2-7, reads EAGVVQSPRYKIIEKKQPVAFWCNPISGHNTLYWYLQNLGQGPELLIRYENEEAVDDSQLPKDRFSAERLKGVDSTLKIQPAELGDSAVYLCASSPGLAGGRGEQYFGPGTRLTVT.

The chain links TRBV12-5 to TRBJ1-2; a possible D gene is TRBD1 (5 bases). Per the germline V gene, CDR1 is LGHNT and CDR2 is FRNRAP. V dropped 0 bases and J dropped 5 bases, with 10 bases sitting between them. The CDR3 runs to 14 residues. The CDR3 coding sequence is TGTGCTAGTGGTTTGGTACCAGACAGATATGGCTACACCTTC. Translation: CASGLVPDRYGYTF.

The DNA for the CDR3 is TGTGCCAGCAGTCGCCAGGGGGGTGAGCAGTTCTTC. Its translation: CASSRQGGEQFF. V and J are TRBV28 and TRBJ2-1; weak D call: TRBD1 (7 bases). Trimming took 5 bases from V and 9 from J, leaving 11 bases between them. CDR1 and CDR2 (germline): MDHEN, SYDVKM. CDR3 size: 12 residues.

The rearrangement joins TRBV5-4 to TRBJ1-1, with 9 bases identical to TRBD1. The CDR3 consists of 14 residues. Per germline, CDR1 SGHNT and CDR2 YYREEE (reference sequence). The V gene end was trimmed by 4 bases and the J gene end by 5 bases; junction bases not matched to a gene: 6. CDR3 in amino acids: CASSPRTGATEAFF. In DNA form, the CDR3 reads TGTGCCAGCAGCCCTCGGACAGGGGCGACTGAAGCTTTCTTT. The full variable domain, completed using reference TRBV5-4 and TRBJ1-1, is ETGVTQSPTHLIKTRGQQVTLRCSSQSGHNTVSWYQQALGQGPQFIFQYYREEENGRGNFPPRFSGLQFPNYSSELNVNALELDDSALYLCASSPRTGATEAFFGQGTRLTVV.

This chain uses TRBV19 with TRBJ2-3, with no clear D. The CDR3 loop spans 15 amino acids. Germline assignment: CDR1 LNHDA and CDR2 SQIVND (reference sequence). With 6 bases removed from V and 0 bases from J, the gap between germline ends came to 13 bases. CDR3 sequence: CASSVYVSSTDTQYF. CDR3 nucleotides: TGTGCCAGTAGCGTTTATGTTTCTAGCACAGATACGCAGTATTTT.

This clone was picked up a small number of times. The CDR3 protein is CASSVGGAELNEQFF. As DNA, the CDR3 is TGTGCCAGCAGCGTAGGTGGAGCGGAGCTCAATGAGCAGTTCTTC. The rearrangement joins TRBV9 to TRBJ2-1; TRBD2 might be the D (5 bases). Between the trimmed V and J ends, which lost 0 bases and 6 bases, there was a span of 13 bases. Germline assignment: CDR1 SGDLS and CDR2 YYNGEE. This CDR3 has 15 amino acids.

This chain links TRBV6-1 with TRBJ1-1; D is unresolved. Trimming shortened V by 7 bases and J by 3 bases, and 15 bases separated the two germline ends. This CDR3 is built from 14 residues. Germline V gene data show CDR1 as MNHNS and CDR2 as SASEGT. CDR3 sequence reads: CASTVRAGYTEAFF. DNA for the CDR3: TGTGCCAGCACTGTGCGGGCCGGTTACACTGAAGCTTTCTTT.

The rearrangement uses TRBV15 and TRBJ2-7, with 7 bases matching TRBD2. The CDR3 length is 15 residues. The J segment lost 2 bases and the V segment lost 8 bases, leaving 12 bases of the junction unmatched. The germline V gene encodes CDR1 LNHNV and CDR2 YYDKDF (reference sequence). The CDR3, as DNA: TGTGCCACCCGACTAGCTAGAAATCCGACCTACGAGCAGTACTTC. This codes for CATRLARNPTYEQYF.

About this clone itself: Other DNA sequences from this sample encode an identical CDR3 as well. Here the CDR3 reads CASSPTDRVETQYF. The DNA of the CDR3 is TGTGCCAGCAGCCCGACGGACAGGGTTGAGACCCAGTACTTC. V gene TRBV9 combines with J gene TRBJ2-5, with TRBD1 matching over 8 bases. The V gene end was trimmed by 4 bases and the J gene end by 5 bases; junction bases not matched to a gene: 7. CDR1 and CDR2 (germline): SGDLS, YYNGEE. CDR3 size: 14 residues.

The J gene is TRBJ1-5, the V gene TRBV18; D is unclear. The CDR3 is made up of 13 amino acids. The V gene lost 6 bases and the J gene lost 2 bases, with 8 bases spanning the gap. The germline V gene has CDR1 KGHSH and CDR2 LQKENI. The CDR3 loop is CASSLTGNQPQHF. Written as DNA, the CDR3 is TGTGCCAGCTCTTTAACGGGCAATCAGCCCCAGCATTTT.

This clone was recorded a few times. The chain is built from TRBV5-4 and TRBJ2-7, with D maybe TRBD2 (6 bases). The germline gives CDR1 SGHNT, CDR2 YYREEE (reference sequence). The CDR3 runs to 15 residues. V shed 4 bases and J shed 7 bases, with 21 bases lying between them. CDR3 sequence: CASSAGTFSLGEQYF. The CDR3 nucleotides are TGTGCCAGCAGCGCAGGGACTTTCTCGTTGGGGGAGCAGTACTTC.

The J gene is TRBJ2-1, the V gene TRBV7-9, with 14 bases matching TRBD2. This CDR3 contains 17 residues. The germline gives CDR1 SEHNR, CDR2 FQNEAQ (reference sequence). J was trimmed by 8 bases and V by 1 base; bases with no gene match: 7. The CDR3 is CASSLGPGLAGEDEQFF. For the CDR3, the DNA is TGTGCCAGCAGCTTAGGACCGGGACTAGCGGGAGAGGATGAGCAGTTCTTC.

The CDR3: CASSLDGREENEQYF. CDR3 DNA: TGCGCCAGCAGCTTGGATGGGCGGGAGGAGAACGAGCAGTACTTC. The chain combines TRBV5-1 with TRBJ2-7; 8 positions agree with TRBD2. V gave up 0 bases and J gave up 5 bases; unmatched junction bases: 7. In germline, CDR1 is SGHRS, CDR2 YFSETQ. CDR3 length: 15 residues.

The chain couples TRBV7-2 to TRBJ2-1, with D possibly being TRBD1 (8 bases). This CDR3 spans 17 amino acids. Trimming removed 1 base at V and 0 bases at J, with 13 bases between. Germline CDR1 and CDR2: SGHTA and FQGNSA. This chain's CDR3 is CASSLEQGGYSYNEQFF. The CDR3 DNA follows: TGTGCCAGCAGCTTAGAACAGGGGGGGTACTCCTACAATGAGCAGTTCTTC.

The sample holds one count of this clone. DNA of the CDR3: TGTGCCAGCAGCCAGGACAGGGGACGACTTGGCTACACCTTC. Amino acid sequence: CASSQDRGRLGYTF. The chain links TRBV6-5 to TRBJ1-2; 9 nucleotides agree with TRBD1. Germline V CDR1 and CDR2: MNHEY, SVGAGI. Trimming removed 6 bases from V and 7 bases from J; junction bases left unmatched: 9. The CDR3 has 14 residues.

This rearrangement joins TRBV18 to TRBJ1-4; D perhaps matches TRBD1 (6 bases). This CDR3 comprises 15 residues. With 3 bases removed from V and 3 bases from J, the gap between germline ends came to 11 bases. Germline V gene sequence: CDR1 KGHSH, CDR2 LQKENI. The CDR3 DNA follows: TGTGCCAGCTCACCCCTGGACAGACCTAATGAAAAACTGTTTTTT. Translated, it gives CASSPLDRPNEKLFF.

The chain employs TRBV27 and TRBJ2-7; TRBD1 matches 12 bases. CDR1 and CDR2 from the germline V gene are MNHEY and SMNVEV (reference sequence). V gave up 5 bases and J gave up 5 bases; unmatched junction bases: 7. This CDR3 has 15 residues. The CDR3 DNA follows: TGTGCCAGCAGTCCGGCCGGGACAGGGGGCAACGAGCAGTACTTC. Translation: CASSPAGTGGNEQYF.

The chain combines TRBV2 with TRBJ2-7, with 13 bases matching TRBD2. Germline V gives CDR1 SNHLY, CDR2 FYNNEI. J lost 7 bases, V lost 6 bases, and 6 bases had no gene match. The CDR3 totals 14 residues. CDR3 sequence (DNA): TGTGCCAGCAGAGGACTAGCGGGAGTAAGTGAGCAGTACTTC. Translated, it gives CASRGLAGVSEQYF.

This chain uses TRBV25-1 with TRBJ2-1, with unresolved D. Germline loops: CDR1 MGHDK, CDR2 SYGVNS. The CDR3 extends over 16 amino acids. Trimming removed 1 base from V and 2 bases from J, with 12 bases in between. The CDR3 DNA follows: TGTGCCAGCAGTGAATCAGACCCCCGGGCCTACAATGAGCAGTTCTTC. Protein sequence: CASSESDPRAYNEQFF.

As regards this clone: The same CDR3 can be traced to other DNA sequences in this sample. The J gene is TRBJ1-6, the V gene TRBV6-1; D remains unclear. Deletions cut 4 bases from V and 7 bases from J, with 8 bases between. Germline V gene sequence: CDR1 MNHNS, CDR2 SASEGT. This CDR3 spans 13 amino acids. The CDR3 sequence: CASSGEVNSPLHF. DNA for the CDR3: TGTGCCAGCAGTGGGGAGGTCAATTCACCCCTCCACTTT.

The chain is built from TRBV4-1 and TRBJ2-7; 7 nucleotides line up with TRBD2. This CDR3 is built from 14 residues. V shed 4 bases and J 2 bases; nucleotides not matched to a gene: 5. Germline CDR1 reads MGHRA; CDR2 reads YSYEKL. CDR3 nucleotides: TGCGCCAGCAGCCTAAGCGGGGCCCCCTACGAGCAGTACTTC. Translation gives CASSLSGAPYEQYF.

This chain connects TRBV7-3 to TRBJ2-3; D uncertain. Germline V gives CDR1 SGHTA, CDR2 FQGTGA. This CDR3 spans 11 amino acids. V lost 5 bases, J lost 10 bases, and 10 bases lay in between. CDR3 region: CASSPRSAQYF. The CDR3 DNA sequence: TGTGCCAGCAGCCCCCGCTCGGCGCAGTATTTT.

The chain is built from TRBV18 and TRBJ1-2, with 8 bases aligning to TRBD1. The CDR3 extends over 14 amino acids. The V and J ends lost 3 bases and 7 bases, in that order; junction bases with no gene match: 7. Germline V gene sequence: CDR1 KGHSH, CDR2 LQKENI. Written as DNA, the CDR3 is TGTGCCAGCTCACCGACAGGGGAAACCGGTGGCTACACCTTC. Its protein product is CASSPTGETGGYTF.

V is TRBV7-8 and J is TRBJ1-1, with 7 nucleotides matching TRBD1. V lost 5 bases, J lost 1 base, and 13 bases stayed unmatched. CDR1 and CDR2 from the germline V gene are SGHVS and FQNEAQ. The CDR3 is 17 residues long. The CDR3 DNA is TGTGCCAGCAGCGCGGGACAGACCGTGGGGGCGAACACTGAAGCTTTCTTT. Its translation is CASSAGQTVGANTEAFF.